The entry below gives a single T cell receptor beta chain sequence along with its context. The data belong to a study of blood T cell repertoires in COVID-19. Overall study context: Samples taken during acute and convalescent COVID-19 were collected in the United States, Italy and Spain. Sources were T cells, B-cell-depleted T cells, or PBMCs; the material itself was cDNA or gDNA.

The V gene end was trimmed by 6 bases and the J gene end by 1 base; junction bases not matched to a gene: 6. CDR1 is SEHNR, CDR2 FQNEAQ, per germline (reference sequence). This CDR3 spans 15 amino acids. Authors' data handling: Reference gene primer amplification yielded estimated nucleated cell counts. The data were produced by immunoSEQ multiplex PCR, yet TCRdb's version contains in-frame clones alone and is incomplete. The V and J calls and clone size were taken over from that table, and D and trimming were inferred from the DNA. The sample shows 150,000 to 200,000 clones, around nine tenths of them seen only once.

The receptor was isolated from a man aged 40-49 years with active or convalescent COVID-19. The sequenced sample was peripheral blood. The chain couples TRBV7-9 to TRBJ2-3; 8 bases are shared with TRBD2. CDR3 coding DNA: TGTGCCAGCAGTCCGGGGGGGGCCGGCACAGATACGCAGTATTTT. Its translation is CASSPGGAGTDTQYF.